This T cell receptor beta chain was sequenced during a study of T cell repertoires in cytomegalovirus infection. TCRdb used MiXCR to reprocess the reads, holding one entry per CDR3 protein. The profile shows 800,000 to 950,000 distinct CDR3 sequences, approximately 32% of them singletons. V lost 8 bases and J lost 4, with 12 bases in between. The CDR3 extends over 13 amino acids. Looked up from germline, CDR1 is SEHNR and CDR2 is FQNEAQ (reference sequence). Note on this clonotype: Its target is not known.

The TCR originated in a human donor in good health (CMV status not recorded). Some clones in this sample may be carry-over from other donors' samples. The chain links TRBV7-9 to TRBJ2-1; D could derive from TRBD1 or TRBD2 (5 bases each). The input for sequencing was cultured CD8+ T cells from PBMCs, taken from culture after CMV antigen stimulation. This chain's CDR3 is CASLPGSYNEQFF. The CDR3 DNA reads as TGTGCCAGCCTGCCAGGGAGTTACAATGAGCAGTTCTTC.